This T cell receptor (beta chain) was sequenced during a study of cytomegalovirus exposure and HLA in healthy donors. Deletions cut 5 bases from V and 8 bases from J, with 12 bases between. The CDR3 spans 13 residues. Per germline, CDR1 MNHNY and CDR2 SVGAGI (reference sequence). This clone appeared once. The donors were in the roughly 130-subject validation cohort, distinct from the 666-subject first cohort. The repertoire was sequenced with immunoSEQ multiplex PCR; TCRdb's copy has only in-frame clones and lacks some. The profile shows roughly 190,000 clones, about 82% of them singletons. J is TRBJ1-4 and V is TRBV6-6; D not certain. Sequencing was performed on PBMCs. The TCR sequence derives from a woman aged 18-30 years in good health and CMV-seronegative. The CDR3 region is CASSNWPREKLFF. CDR3 nucleotide sequence: TGTGCCAGCAGTAACTGGCCCAGAGAAAAACTGTTTTTT.